These 18 T cell receptor beta chains share one sample of origin, sequenced in a study of post-analysis software for immune sequencing data. Overall study findings and caveats: Comparison of patients with controls showed five TRBV segments more frequent in patients, TRBV5-6, TRBV5-1 and TRBV20-1 among them.

These TCRs' antigens remain unknown. Unique molecular identifiers featured in each of the TCR beta cDNA libraries. A single record per CDR3 protein comes from TCRdb applying MiXCR to the PCR reads. Among about 200,000 distinct CDR3 sequences listed, 29% were seen once. The sequencing sample was made of blood. These receptors came from a girl between 2 and 17 years old with multiple sclerosis.

For this clonotype: One base away lies a much larger clone, so this may be a sequencing read error. This chain joins TRBV29-1 and TRBJ1-2, with TRBD1 as a possible D gene (5 bases). Trimming took 7 bases from V and 10 from J, leaving 22 bases between them. Germline V lookup: CDR1 SQVTM, CDR2 ANQGSEA. This CDR3 has 13 amino acids. CDR3 sequence reads: CSAGGGRPMDYTF. CDR3 bases: TGCAGCGCGGGGGGAGGGAGGCCGATGGACTACACCTTC.

The gene calls are TRBV6-4 and TRBJ2-3, with 7 bases lining up with TRBD1. The V and J ends lost 3 bases and 3 bases, in that order; junction bases with no gene match: 9. The CDR3 runs 16 residues. The germline V gene encodes CDR1 MRHNA and CDR2 SNTAGT. CDR3 bases: TGTGCCAGCAGTGAATACTGGACAGGTGGTACAGATACGCAGTATTTT. Protein: CASSEYWTGGTDTQYF.

The table lists this clonotype with a few counts. The chain employs TRBV2 and TRBJ1-1; the match to TRBD1 covers 7 bases. The V segment lost 6 bases and the J segment 2 bases; nucleotides outside the gene matches: 3. The CDR3 extends over 13 amino acids. CDR1 and CDR2 from the germline V gene are SNHLY and FYNNEI. The CDR3 loop reads CASRDRSNTEAFF. CDR3 coding DNA: TGTGCCAGCAGGGACAGGAGTAACACTGAAGCTTTCTTT.

On this clonotype: A much more abundant neighbour one base away suggests this may be a read error. This chain uses TRBV12-3 or TRBV12-4 with TRBJ1-1; D unclear. The CDR3 spans 15 residues. The V end lost 5 bases, the J end lost 3 bases, and 16 bases lay between the germline ends. CDR3 residues: CASSPDPYADTEAFF. For the CDR3, the DNA is TGTGCCAGCAGTCCAGATCCTTATGCGGACACTGAAGCTTTCTTT.

On this clonotype itself: This may arise from a read error, as a much more abundant clone is one base away. The V gene is TRBV5-6, the J gene TRBJ2-1; either TRBD1 or TRBD2 may supply D (6 bases each). Germline CDR1 is SGHDT and CDR2 is YYEEEE. With 3 bases removed from V and 5 bases from J, the gap between germline ends came to 15 bases. This CDR3 is built from 15 residues. This CDR3 reads CASSSAGQGDNEQFF. The DNA of the CDR3 is TGTGCCAGCAGCTCCGCGGGACAAGGTGACAATGAGCAGTTCTTC.

The V gene is TRBV28, the J gene TRBJ1-5; D may be TRBD1 (5 bases). V was clipped by 5 bases and J by 9 bases, with 11 bases between them. Germline CDR1 MDHEN, CDR2 SYDVKM. The CDR3 consists of 12 residues. CDR3: CASSRGFRPQHF. The CDR3 DNA sequence: TGTGCCAGCAGTCGGGGGTTTCGGCCCCAGCATTTT. Supplemented by reference TRBV28 and TRBJ1-5, the full variable domain reads DVKVTQSSRYLVKRTGEKVFLECVQDMDHENMFWYRQDPGLGLRLIYFSYDVKMKEKGDIPEGYSVSREKKERFSLILESASTNQTSMYLCASSRGFRPQHFGDGTRLSIL.

This clonotype has only a few counts. The chain couples TRBV12-3 or TRBV12-4 to TRBJ1-1; perhaps TRBD1 as D (5 bases). Trimming took 6 bases from V and 1 from J, leaving 15 bases between them. The CDR3 is 15 residues long. The CDR3 DNA reads as TGTGCCAGCAGGGTGAGGGACTATGAGAACACTGAAGCTTTCTTT. Translated, it gives CASRVRDYENTEAFF.

Turning to this clonotype: This may be a read error, as it is one base from a much larger clone. This chain connects TRBV7-9 to TRBJ2-5, with D hard to call. This CDR3 spans 15 amino acids. CDR1 and CDR2 (germline): SEHNR, FQNEAQ (reference sequence). Trimming left V 4 bases short and J 11 bases short, with 23 bases between. The CDR3 coding sequence is TGTGCCAGCAGCTCCCTGGTGGGCGAACCGTATGAGCAGTACTTC. Its protein product is CASSSLVGEPYEQYF.

Many counts were recorded for this clonotype. The gene calls are TRBV11-2 and TRBJ2-5, with 7 bases that match TRBD2. This CDR3 spans 15 amino acids. Per germline, CDR1 SGHAT and CDR2 FQNNGV. Trimming at V came to 7 bases and at J to 2 bases, leaving 10 bases not matched to a gene. The CDR3 sequence is CASNRAGNTQETQYF. The CDR3 nucleotides read TGTGCCAGCAACCGAGCGGGGAACACGCAAGAGACCCAGTACTTC.

This clonotype was detected a few times. The genes are TRBV21-1 and TRBJ2-7; the D segment call TRBD1 is taken from the table without a DNA check. TRBV21-1 is tagged as a pseudogene. The CDR3 sequence is 16 residues long. CDR3 sequence reads: CAQNQTKGAPGDEQYF. The DNA of the CDR3 is TGTGCCCAAAACCAAACGAAAGGGGCGCCGGGGGACGAGCAGTACTTC.

A remark on this clonotype: A junction end diverges from the germline sequence, so it may reflect a read error. V and J are TRBV3-1 and TRBJ2-2, with 8 bases lining up with TRBD1. From germline, CDR1 is LGHDT and CDR2 YNNKEL (reference sequence). The CDR3 covers 15 residues. As DNA, the CDR3 is TGTGCCAGCAGACGGGACAGGTCGAACACCGGGGAGCGGTTTTTT. It specifies CASRRDRSNTGERFF.

This clonotype was observed at least ten times. The chain has TRBV12-3 or TRBV12-4 and TRBJ2-7; 7 bases are shared with TRBD1. V trimming: 5 bases; J trimming: 4 bases; junction bases outside the gene matches: 8. This CDR3 comprises 14 residues. The CDR3 region is CASSLRQGTYEQYF. The DNA for the CDR3 is TGTGCCAGCAGTCTGCGACAGGGTACGTACGAGCAGTACTTC.

The sample holds many counts of this clonotype. The V gene is TRBV5-6, the J gene TRBJ2-3, with 8 bases lining up with TRBD2. The trim removed 3 bases at V and 3 bases at J, leaving 6 bases unmatched. The CDR3 runs to 15 residues. CDR1 and CDR2 (germline): SGHDT, YYEEEE. The DNA of the CDR3 is TGTGCCAGCAGCTGGGTAAGCGGGAGTACAGATACGCAGTATTTT. It specifies CASSWVSGSTDTQYF. Complete variable domain (other parts from reference TRBV5-6 and TRBJ2-3): DAGVTQSPTHLIKTRGQQVTLRCSPKSGHDTVSWYQQALGQGPQFIFQYYEEEERQRGNFPDRFSGHQFPNYSSELNVNALLLGDSALYLCASSWVSGSTDTQYFGPGTRLTVL.

This clonotype was observed a handful of times. This chain uses TRBV5-5 with TRBJ1-1; the match to TRBD1 covers 9 bases. CDR1 is SGHKS and CDR2 is YYEKEE in the germline V gene (reference sequence). This CDR3 is built from 15 residues. V shed 5 bases, J shed 4 bases, and the junction held 9 bases outside the gene matches. The CDR3 DNA reads TGTGCCAGCAGTCGACCGGGACAGGGTAGCACTGAAGCTTTCTTT. Encoded protein: CASSRPGQGSTEAFF.

A few counts support this clonotype. The chain links TRBV18 to TRBJ1-1; D perhaps matches TRBD1 (5 bases). Germline CDR1 is KGHSH and CDR2 is LQKENI. V was trimmed by 2 bases and J by 5 bases, leaving 18 bases between them. This CDR3 has 16 amino acids. The CDR3 region is CASSPTGGTRGTEAFF. As DNA, the CDR3 is TGTGCCAGCTCACCAACCGGCGGGACGAGAGGGACTGAAGCTTTCTTT.

This clonotype was found a few times. The CDR3 DNA sequence: TGTGCCAGCAGCCAATCTAGGGGCTATGGCTACACCTTC. Translating it yields CASSQSRGYGYTF. V gene TRBV11-1 combines with J gene TRBJ1-2; possible D gene TRBD1, 5 bases. The CDR3 is 13 residues long. Per germline, CDR1 SGHAT and CDR2 FQDESV (reference sequence). Trimming pared 5 bases from V and 4 bases from J, leaving 11 bases between.

This clonotype showed up many times. V gene TRBV4-1 combines with J gene TRBJ2-1, with D perhaps TRBD1 (6 bases). CDR1 and CDR2 from the germline V gene are MGHRA and YSYEKL. The CDR3 consists of 18 residues. V dropped 3 bases and J dropped 5 bases, with 23 bases sitting between them. The CDR3 DNA follows: TGCGCCAGCAGCCAGACCACAGGGTTGGGTTGGTTCGACAATGAGCAGTTCTTC. Protein sequence: CASSQTTGLGWFDNEQFF.

This clonotype was counted at least ten times. The V gene is TRBV5-1, the J gene TRBJ2-3; 9 positions match TRBD1. The CDR3 is 15 amino acids. CDR1 and CDR2 from the germline V gene are SGHRS and YFSETQ. Losses at the gene ends were 4 bases for V and 3 bases for J; bases not matched to a gene: 6. CDR3 DNA: TGCGCCAGCAGCATCCGACAGGGGGAAACAGATACGCAGTATTTT. As protein: CASSIRQGETDTQYF.